This T cell receptor (beta chain) was found in a study of shared clonotypes between healthy human individuals. Study results and limitations: Among the subsets, naive ones generally showed larger estimated richness than memory ones.

In the CD4+ fraction, cells were divided into CD45RA+ naive and CD45RA-negative memory subsets. Profiling relied on immunoSEQ multiplex PCR, and the TCRdb table lists in-frame clones only, not all of them. The sample consists of fewer than 2.5 million clones, 80% to 95% of them appearing once. Worth noting for this clone: Its antigen remains unidentified.

The source is a young man in good health. Some clones in this sample may be carry-over from other donors' samples. The sequenced material came from naive CD4+ T cells from PBMCs. The sample's subset: CD45RA+ positively selected.

The CDR3 DNA reads TGTGCCAGCAGCCAGGACACTACAGGGTATAGGACTGAAGCTTTCTTT. Residues: CASSQDTTGYRTEAFF. The J gene is TRBJ1-1, the V gene TRBV14; TRBD1 is a possible D gene (6 bases). This CDR3 is built from 16 residues. V was clipped by 3 bases and J by 5 bases, with 19 bases between them. Germline CDR1 reads SGHDN; CDR2 reads FVKESK. Full variable domain (missing parts from reference TRBV14 and TRBJ1-1): EAGVTQFPSHSVIEKGQTVTLRCDPISGHDNLYWYRRVMGKEIKFLLHFVKESKQDESGMPNNRFLAERTGGTYSTLKVQPAELEDSGVYFCASSQDTTGYRTEAFFGQGTRLTVV.